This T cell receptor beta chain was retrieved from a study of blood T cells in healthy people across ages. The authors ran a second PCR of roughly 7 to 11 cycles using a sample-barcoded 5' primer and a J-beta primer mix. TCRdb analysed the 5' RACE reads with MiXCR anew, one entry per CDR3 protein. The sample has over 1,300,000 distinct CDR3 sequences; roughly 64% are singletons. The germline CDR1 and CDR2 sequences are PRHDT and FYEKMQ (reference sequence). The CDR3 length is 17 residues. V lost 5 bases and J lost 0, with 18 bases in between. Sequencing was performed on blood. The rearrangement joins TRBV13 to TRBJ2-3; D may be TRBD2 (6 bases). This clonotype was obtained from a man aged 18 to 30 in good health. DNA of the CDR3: TGTGCCAGCAGCCCTACACGATCTAGCGAGAGCACAGATACGCAGTATTTT. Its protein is CASSPTRSSESTDTQYF.